A selection of T cell receptor beta chains follows, all from one sample in a study of cytomegalovirus exposure and HLA in healthy donors. Profiled with immunoSEQ multiplex PCR; TCRdb holds only in-frame clones, not every one. The sample has about 110,000 clones, roughly 69% seen once; the top ten hold 3.8%. Sequenced: PBMCs. The source of these receptors is a man aged 30 to 45 in good health and CMV-seropositive. CDR3s include the opening cysteine and the closing phenylalanine or tryptophan. The D gene is left open where the match is weak. Clone size, where shown, is once, few, many, or a class for clones that have expanded.

abundance	v_gene	d_gene	j_gene	CDR3aa	CDR3nt
NA	TRBV7-9	NA	TRBJ2-5	CASSLGQYQETQYF	TGTGCCAGCAGCTTGGGCCAGTACCAAGAGACCCAGTACTTC
NA	TRBV5-6	TRBD1	TRBJ1-5	CASSLTGQGSNQPQHF	TGTGCCAGCAGCCTGACGGGACAGGGTAGCAATCAGCCCCAGCATTTT
NA	TRBV6-6	TRBD1	TRBJ1-2	CASILHQGQGANGYTF	TGTGCCAGCATCTTACACCAGGGACAGGGGGCAAATGGCTACACCTTC
NA	TRBV18	TRBD2	TRBJ2-5	CASSPPGGRETQYF	TGTGCCAGCTCACCCCCGGGGGGGCGTGAGACCCAGTACTTC
NA	TRBV12-5	NA	TRBJ2-3	CASGLGVSATQYF	TGTGCTAGTGGCCTCGGGGTATCCGCTACGCAGTATTTT
NA	TRBV18	NA	TRBJ1-2	CASSSGWGGTDGYTF	TGTGCCAGCTCATCGGGATGGGGGGGAACGGATGGCTACACCTTC
few	TRBV2	TRBD1	TRBJ1-2	CASTGTGAGYGYTF	TGTGCCAGCACGGGGACAGGGGCGGGCTATGGCTACACCTTC
few	TRBV25-1	NA	TRBJ1-3	CASSDGLLTIYF	TGTGCCAGCAGTGACGGACTCCTCACCATATATTTT
NA	TRBV7-9	TRBD2	TRBJ2-5	CASSSYGSGGGETQYF	TGTGCCAGCAGCTCCTATGGTAGCGGGGGGGGCGAGACCCAGTACTTC
NA	TRBV11-2	NA	TRBJ1-2	CASSESPSYGYTF	TGTGCCAGCAGCGAAAGCCCTTCCTATGGCTACACCTTC
few	TRBV5-1	NA	TRBJ1-2	CASSLGQNNGYTF	TGCGCCAGCAGCTTGGGTCAGAACAACGGCTACACCTTC
NA	TRBV19	TRBD2	TRBJ2-1	CASSELAGGRSSYNEQFF	TGTGCCAGTAGTGAGCTAGCGGGGGGGCGGAGCTCCTACAATGAGCAGTTCTTC
few	TRBV5-6	NA	TRBJ2-7	CASSLGGGGAYEQYF	TGTGCCAGCAGCTTGGGAGGGGGTGGGGCCTACGAGCAGTACTTC
NA	TRBV19	TRBD1	TRBJ2-7	CASSRGTGVAYEQYF	TGTGCCAGTAGCCGCGGGACAGGGGTGGCCTACGAGCAGTACTTC
NA	TRBV4-1	TRBD1	TRBJ1-6	CASSRGQAVTPLHF	TGCGCCAGCAGCCGGGGACAGGCGGTCACGCCCCTCCACTTT
NA	TRBV7-9	TRBD2	TRBJ2-5	CASSSRAGIQETQYF	TGTGCCAGCAGCAGTCGAGCGGGGATCCAAGAGACCCAGTACTTC
NA	TRBV4-1	TRBD1	TRBJ1-5	CASSTRQGDWQPQHF	TGCGCCAGCAGCACCCGACAGGGGGACTGGCAGCCCCAGCATTTT
NA	TRBV5-1	NA	TRBJ2-7	CASSPYGGDEQYF	TGCGCCAGCAGCCCTTACGGCGGGGACGAGCAGTACTTC
NA	TRBV4-2	NA	TRBJ2-3	CASSQEGAGAGTDTQYF	TGTGCCAGCAGCCAAGAGGGGGCAGGGGCAGGGACAGATACGCAGTATTTT
NA	TRBV5-6	TRBD2	TRBJ2-3	CASSFLAGDYFRTDTQYF	TGTGCCAGCAGCTTCCTAGCGGGGGATTACTTTCGCACAGATACGCAGTATTTT
NA	TRBV29-1	NA	TRBJ1-2	CSVDLLEEPNYGYTF	TGCAGCGTTGACCTACTTGAGGAGCCCAACTATGGCTACACCTTC
NA	TRBV10-3	NA	TRBJ1-3	CAISFRGEGNTIYF	TGTGCCATCAGTTTCAGGGGAGAGGGAAACACCATATATTTT
once	TRBV5-1	TRBD1	TRBJ1-1	CASSPNLRQGHMNTEAFF	TGCGCCAGCAGCCCCAACCTGAGACAGGGGCACATGAACACTGAAGCTTTCTTT
NA	TRBV28	TRBD2	TRBJ2-7	CALSGTPSSYEQYF	TGTGCCCTCAGCGGGACCCCCAGCTCCTACGAGCAGTACTTC
NA	TRBV5-5	TRBD2	TRBJ2-2	CASSPAGLPNTGELFF	TGTGCCAGCAGCCCCGCGGGACTACCGAACACCGGGGAGCTGTTTTTT
NA	TRBV7-2	TRBD2	TRBJ2-1	CASSLLLAGGSSYNEQFF	TGTGCCAGCAGCTTACTACTAGCGGGGGGGTCCTCCTACAATGAGCAGTTCTTC
NA	TRBV6-1	NA	TRBJ2-7	CASSEGTVFDYEQYF	TGTGCCAGCAGTGAAGGGACAGTATTTGACTACGAGCAGTACTTC
few	TRBV4-1	NA	TRBJ1-2	CASSQDYSLAYGYTF	TGCGCCAGCAGCCAAGATTACAGTCTGGCCTATGGCTACACCTTC
NA	TRBV5-1	NA	TRBJ2-7	CASSPSFYEQYF	TGCGCCAGCAGTCCGAGCTTTTACGAGCAGTACTTC
NA	TRBV6-5	TRBD2	TRBJ2-1	CASSYTGLAGSNEQFF	TGTGCCAGCAGTTACACAGGACTAGCGGGGAGCAATGAGCAGTTCTTC
NA	TRBV5-1	TRBD2	TRBJ2-2	CASSLERGSGELFF	TGCGCCAGCAGCTTGGAGCGGGGCTCCGGGGAGCTGTTTTTT
NA	TRBV6-1	NA	TRBJ2-1	CASSVRGSSYNEQFF	TGTGCCAGCAGTGTAAGGGGGAGCTCCTACAATGAGCAGTTCTTC
NA	TRBV18	TRBD1	TRBJ2-2	CASSRTGGSTGELFF	TGTGCCAGCTCACGGACAGGGGGCAGCACCGGGGAGCTGTTTTTT
NA	TRBV4-1	TRBD2	TRBJ2-5	CASSQTGTTQETQYF	TGCGCCAGCAGCCAAACCGGGACTACTCAAGAGACCCAGTACTTC
NA	TRBV19	NA	TRBJ1-6	CASSISGVNSPLHF	TGTGCCAGTAGTATATCAGGGGTCAATTCACCCCTCCACTTT
NA	TRBV5-4	TRBD2	TRBJ2-1	CASSIGTSGPYNEQFF	TGTGCCAGCTCGATAGGGACTAGCGGGCCTTACAATGAGCAGTTCTTC
NA	TRBV2	NA	TRBJ1-2	CASSQTNGVYGYTF	TGTGCCAGTAGTCAGACAAACGGGGTCTATGGCTACACCTTC
NA	TRBV7-8	NA	TRBJ1-5	CASSHGRDFGQPQHF	TGTGCCAGCAGCCACGGTCGGGACTTCGGGCAGCCCCAGCATTTT
NA	TRBV7-9	NA	TRBJ2-2	CASSSMVDSYTGELFF	TGTGCCAGCAGCTCCATGGTTGACAGTTACACCGGGGAGCTGTTTTTT
NA	TRBV7-8	NA	TRBJ1-6	CASSLAHTGPGWFFNSPLHF	TGTGCCAGCAGCTTAGCGCACACAGGCCCCGGTTGGTTTTTCAATTCACCCCTCCACTTT
NA	TRBV7-3	TRBD1	TRBJ1-2	CASSPGTGDYYGYTF	TGTGCCAGCAGCCCCGGGACAGGGGATTACTATGGCTACACCTTC
NA	TRBV12-5	NA	TRBJ1-5	CASGLSPGSQPQHF	TGTGCTAGTGGTTTGTCCCCGGGGAGTCAGCCCCAGCATTTT
NA	TRBV6-6	NA	TRBJ2-7	CASSYTRGTSYEQYF	TGTGCCAGCAGTTACACTCGAGGAACATCCTACGAGCAGTACTTC
NA	TRBV6-1	TRBD1	TRBJ1-2	CASSPDRGTYGYTF	TGTGCCAGCAGTCCGGACAGGGGGACCTATGGCTACACCTTC
NA	TRBV5-1	NA	TRBJ2-3	CASSPFSGGSTDTQYF	TGCGCCAGCAGCCCTTTTTCAGGGGGGAGCACAGATACGCAGTATTTT
NA	TRBV5-1	NA	TRBJ2-2	CASKSQGLNTGELFF	TGCGCCAGCAAGTCCCAGGGGCTAAACACCGGGGAGCTGTTTTTT
NA	TRBV7-2	NA	TRBJ2-5	CASSLVAGAGETQYF	TGTGCCAGCAGCTTAGTGGCAGGCGCGGGGGAGACCCAGTACTTC
NA	TRBV9	NA	TRBJ1-1	CASSAGVGHTEAFF	TGTGCCAGCAGCGCGGGGGTAGGTCACACTGAAGCTTTCTTT
few	TRBV18	NA	TRBJ2-3	CASSPWQRADTQYF	TGTGCCAGCTCACCATGGCAGAGGGCAGATACGCAGTATTTT
once	TRBV5-1	NA	TRBJ2-1	CASSLRMSSYNEQFF	TGCGCCAGCAGCCTGAGGATGAGCTCCTACAATGAGCAGTTCTTC
few	TRBV13	TRBD2	TRBJ2-3	CASSLRRGGLTDTQYF	TGTGCCAGCAGCTTACGGCGGGGGGGATTAACAGATACGCAGTATTTT
NA	TRBV11-3	TRBD1	TRBJ2-5	CASSSVRGRETQYF	TGTGCCAGCAGCTCGGTGAGGGGGCGGGAGACCCAGTACTTC
NA	TRBV6-5	NA	TRBJ2-1	CASSPGEHEQFF	TGTGCCAGCAGTCCGGGGGAGCATGAGCAGTTCTTC
NA	TRBV7-9	TRBD1	TRBJ1-1	CASGQGKMGAFF	TGTGCCAGTGGACAGGGTAAGATGGGAGCTTTCTTT
few	TRBV9	NA	TRBJ2-3	CASSEIHGDTQYF	TGTGCCAGCAGCGAAATCCACGGAGATACGCAGTATTTT
few	TRBV5-6	NA	TRBJ1-5	CASSFPGSNQPQHF	TGTGCCAGCAGCTTTCCAGGATCCAATCAGCCCCAGCATTTT
NA	TRBV5-6	TRBD1	TRBJ2-5	CASSPYRTGETQYF	TGTGCCAGCAGTCCCTACCGGACAGGGGAGACCCAGTACTTC
NA	TRBV14	NA	TRBJ1-6	CASSRGNSPLHF	TGTGCCAGCAGCCGAGGGAACTCACCCCTCCACTTT
NA	TRBV4-1	NA	TRBJ2-1	CASSQGSGVRNEQFF	TGCGCCAGCAGCCAAGGTTCAGGGGTGCGCAATGAGCAGTTCTTC